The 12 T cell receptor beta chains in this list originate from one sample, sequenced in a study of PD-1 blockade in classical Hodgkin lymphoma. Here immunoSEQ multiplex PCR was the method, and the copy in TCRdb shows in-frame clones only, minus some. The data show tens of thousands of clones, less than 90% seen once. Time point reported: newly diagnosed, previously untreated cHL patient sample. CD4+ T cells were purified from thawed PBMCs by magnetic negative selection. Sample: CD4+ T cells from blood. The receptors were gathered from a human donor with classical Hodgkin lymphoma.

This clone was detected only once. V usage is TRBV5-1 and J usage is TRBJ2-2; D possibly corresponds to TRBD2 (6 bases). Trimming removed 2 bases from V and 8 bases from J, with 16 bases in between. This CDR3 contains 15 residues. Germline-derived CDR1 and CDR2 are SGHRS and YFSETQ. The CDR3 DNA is TGCGCCAGCAGCTTTCTAGCGCCCACCTCGGGGGAGCTGTTTTTT. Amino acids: CASSFLAPTSGELFF.

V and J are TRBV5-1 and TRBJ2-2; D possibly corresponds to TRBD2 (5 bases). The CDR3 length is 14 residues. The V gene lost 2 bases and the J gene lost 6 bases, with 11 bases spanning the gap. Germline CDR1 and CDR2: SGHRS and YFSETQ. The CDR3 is CASSFGEQAGELFF. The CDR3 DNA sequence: TGCGCCAGCAGCTTTGGGGAGCAAGCCGGGGAGCTGTTTTTT.

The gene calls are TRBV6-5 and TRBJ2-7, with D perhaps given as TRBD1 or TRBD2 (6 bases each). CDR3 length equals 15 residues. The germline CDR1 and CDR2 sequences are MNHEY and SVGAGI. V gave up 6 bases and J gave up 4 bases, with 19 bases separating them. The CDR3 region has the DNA TGTGCCAGCAGCTGGACATCTGGGGGGCATTACGAGCAGTACTTC. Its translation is CASSWTSGGHYEQYF.

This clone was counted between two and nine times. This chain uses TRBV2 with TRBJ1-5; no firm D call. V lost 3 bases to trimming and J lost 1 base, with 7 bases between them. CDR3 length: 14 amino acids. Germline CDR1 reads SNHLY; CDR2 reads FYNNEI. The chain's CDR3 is CASSDSLSNQPQHF. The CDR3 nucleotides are TGTGCCAGCAGTGACAGTCTCAGCAATCAGCCCCAGCATTTT.

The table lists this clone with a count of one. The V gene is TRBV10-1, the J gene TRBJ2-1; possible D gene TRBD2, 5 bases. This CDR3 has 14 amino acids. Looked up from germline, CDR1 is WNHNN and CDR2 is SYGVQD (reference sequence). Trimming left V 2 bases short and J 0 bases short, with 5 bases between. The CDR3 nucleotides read TGCGCCAGCAGTGAGCGGGGCTCCTACAATGAGCAGTTCTTC. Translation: CASSERGSYNEQFF.

DNA for the CDR3: TGTGCCAGCAGCGTAGCTACATTTGGAAACACCATATATTTT. Translated: CASSVATFGNTIYF. The V and J genes are TRBV9 and TRBJ1-3; D remains ambiguous. Germline loops: CDR1 SGDLS, CDR2 YYNGEE. Trimming pared 0 bases from V and 3 bases from J, leaving 7 bases between. This CDR3 spans 14 amino acids.

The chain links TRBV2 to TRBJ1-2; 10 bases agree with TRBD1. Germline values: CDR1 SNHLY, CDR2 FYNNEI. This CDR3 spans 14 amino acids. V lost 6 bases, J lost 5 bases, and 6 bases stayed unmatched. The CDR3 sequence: CASSDRGRKYGYTF. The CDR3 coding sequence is TGTGCCAGCAGCGACAGGGGGCGCAAATATGGCTACACCTTC.

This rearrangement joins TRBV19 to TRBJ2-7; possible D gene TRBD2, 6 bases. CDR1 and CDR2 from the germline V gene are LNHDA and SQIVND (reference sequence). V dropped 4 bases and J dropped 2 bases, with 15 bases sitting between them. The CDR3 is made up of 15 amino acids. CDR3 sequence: CASSTLARNPYEQYF. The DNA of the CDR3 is TGTGCCAGTAGTACCCTAGCGCGAAACCCCTACGAGCAGTACTTC.

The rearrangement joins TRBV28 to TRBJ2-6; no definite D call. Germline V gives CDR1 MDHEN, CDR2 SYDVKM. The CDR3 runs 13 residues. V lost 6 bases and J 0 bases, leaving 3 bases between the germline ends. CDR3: CASRDSGANVLTF. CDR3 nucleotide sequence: TGTGCCAGCAGGGACTCTGGGGCCAACGTCCTGACTTTC.

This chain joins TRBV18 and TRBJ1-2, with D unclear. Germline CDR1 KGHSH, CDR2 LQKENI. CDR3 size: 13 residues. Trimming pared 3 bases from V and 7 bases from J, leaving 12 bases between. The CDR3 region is CASSPDQGRGYTF. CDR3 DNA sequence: TGTGCCAGCTCACCCGATCAAGGGCGTGGCTACACCTTC. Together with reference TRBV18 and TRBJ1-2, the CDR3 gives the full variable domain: NAGVMQNPRHLVRRRGQEARLRCSPMKGHSHVYWYRQLPEEGLKFMVYLQKENIIDESGMPKERFSAEFPKEGPSILRIQQVVRGDSAAYFCASSPDQGRGYTFGSGTRLTVV.

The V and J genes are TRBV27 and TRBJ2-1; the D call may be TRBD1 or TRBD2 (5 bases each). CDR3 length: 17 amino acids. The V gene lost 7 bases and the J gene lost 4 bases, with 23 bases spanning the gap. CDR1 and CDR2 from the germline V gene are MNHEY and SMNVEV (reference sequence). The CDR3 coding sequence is TGTGCCAGCACCCTCAGAGTGGGGACCACACGTTACAATGAGCAGTTCTTC. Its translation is CASTLRVGTTRYNEQFF.

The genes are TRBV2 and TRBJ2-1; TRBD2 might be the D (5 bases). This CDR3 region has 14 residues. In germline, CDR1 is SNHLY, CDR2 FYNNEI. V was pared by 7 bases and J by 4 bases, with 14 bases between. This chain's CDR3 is CASKEGSKYNEQFF. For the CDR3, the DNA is TGTGCCAGCAAGGAAGGGAGCAAGTACAATGAGCAGTTCTTC.